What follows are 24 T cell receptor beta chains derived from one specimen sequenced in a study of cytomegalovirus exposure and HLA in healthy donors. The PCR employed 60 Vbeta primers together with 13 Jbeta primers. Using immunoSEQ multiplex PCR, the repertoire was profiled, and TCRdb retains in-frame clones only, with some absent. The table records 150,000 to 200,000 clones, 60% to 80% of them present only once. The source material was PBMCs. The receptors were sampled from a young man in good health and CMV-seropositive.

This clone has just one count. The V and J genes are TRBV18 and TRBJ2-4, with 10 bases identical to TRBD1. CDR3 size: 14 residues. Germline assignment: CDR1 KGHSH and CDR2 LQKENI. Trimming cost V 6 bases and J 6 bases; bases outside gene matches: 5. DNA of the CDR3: TGTGCCAGCTCCCCTGGGACAGGGGTAAACATTCAGTACTTC. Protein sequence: CASSPGTGVNIQYF. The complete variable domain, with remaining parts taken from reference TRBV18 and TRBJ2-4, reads NAGVMQNPRHLVRRRGQEARLRCSPMKGHSHVYWYRQLPEEGLKFMVYLQKENIIDESGMPKERFSAEFPKEGPSILRIQQVVRGDSAAYFCASSPGTGVNIQYFGAGTRLSVL.

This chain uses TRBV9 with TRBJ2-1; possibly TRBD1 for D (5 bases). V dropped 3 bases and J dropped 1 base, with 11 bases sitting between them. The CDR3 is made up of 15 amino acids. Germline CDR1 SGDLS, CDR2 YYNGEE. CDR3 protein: CASSGDRLSYNEQFF. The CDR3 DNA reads TGTGCCAGCAGCGGAGACAGACTTTCCTACAATGAGCAGTTCTTC.

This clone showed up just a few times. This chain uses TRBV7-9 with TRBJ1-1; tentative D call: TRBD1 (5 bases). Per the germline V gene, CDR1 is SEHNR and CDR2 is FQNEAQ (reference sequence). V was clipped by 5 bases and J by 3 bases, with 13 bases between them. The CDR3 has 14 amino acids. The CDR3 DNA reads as TGTGCCAGCAGCATCGGGACTGGGGACACTGAAGCTTTCTTT. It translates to CASSIGTGDTEAFF.

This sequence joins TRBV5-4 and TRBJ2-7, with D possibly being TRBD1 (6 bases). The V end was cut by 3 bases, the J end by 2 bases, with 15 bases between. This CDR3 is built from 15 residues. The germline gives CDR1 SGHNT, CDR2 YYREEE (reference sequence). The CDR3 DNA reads TGTGCCAGCAGCTCCTCCGGGACAAGACCCTACGAGCAGTACTTC. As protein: CASSSSGTRPYEQYF.

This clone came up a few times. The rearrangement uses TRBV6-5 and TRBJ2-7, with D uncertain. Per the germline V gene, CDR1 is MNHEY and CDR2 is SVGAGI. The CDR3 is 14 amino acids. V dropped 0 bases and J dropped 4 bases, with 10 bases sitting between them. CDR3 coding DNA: TGTGCCAGCAGTTACTCGATTGGCCCGTACGAGCAGTACTTC. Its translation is CASSYSIGPYEQYF.

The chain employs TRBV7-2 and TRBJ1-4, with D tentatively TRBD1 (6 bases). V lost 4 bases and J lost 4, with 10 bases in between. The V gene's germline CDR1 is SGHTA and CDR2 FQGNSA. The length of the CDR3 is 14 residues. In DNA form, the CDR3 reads TGTGCCAGCAGCTCCCTAGGGGGTAATGAAAAACTGTTTTTT. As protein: CASSSLGGNEKLFF.

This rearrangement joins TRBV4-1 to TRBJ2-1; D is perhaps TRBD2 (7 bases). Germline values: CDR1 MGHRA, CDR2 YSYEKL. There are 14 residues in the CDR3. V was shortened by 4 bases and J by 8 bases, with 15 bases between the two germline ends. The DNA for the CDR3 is TGCGCCAGCAGCCGGGACCTAGGGGGGGATGAGCAGTTCTTC. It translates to CASSRDLGGDEQFF.

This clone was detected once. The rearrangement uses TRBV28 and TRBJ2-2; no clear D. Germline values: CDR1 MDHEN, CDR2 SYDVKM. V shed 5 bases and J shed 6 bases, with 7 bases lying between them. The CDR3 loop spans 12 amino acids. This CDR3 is CASSLQAGELFF. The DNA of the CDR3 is TGTGCCAGCAGTCTTCAGGCCGGGGAGCTGTTTTTT.

CDR3 DNA sequence: TGTGCCAGCAGCCCCCGACCGGGACAGGGGGCCAATGAGCAGTTCTTC. It specifies CASSPRPGQGANEQFF. The chain couples TRBV6-4 to TRBJ2-1; 12 positions agree with TRBD1. Germline V CDR1 and CDR2: MRHNA, SNTAGT. The CDR3 extends over 16 amino acids. J lost 6 bases, V lost 6 bases, and 9 bases had no gene match.

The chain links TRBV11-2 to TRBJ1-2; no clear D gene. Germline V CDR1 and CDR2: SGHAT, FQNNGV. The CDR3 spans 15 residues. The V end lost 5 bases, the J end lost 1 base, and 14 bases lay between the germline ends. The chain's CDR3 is CASSRSPYVNYGYTF. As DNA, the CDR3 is TGTGCCAGCAGCAGAAGCCCTTATGTTAACTATGGCTACACCTTC.

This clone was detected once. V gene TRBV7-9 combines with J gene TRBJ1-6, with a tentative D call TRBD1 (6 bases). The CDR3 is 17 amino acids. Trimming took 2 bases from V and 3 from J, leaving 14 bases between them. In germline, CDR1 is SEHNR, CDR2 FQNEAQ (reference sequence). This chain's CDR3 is CASSLTSGAFYNSPLHF. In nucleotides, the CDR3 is TGTGCCAGCAGCTTAACTTCAGGGGCTTTCTATAATTCACCCCTCCACTTT.

CDR3 protein: CAKTFAGVPYEQYF. The CDR3 coding sequence is TGTGCCAAAACCTTTGCGGGGGTCCCCTACGAGCAGTACTTC. The chain has TRBV6-5 and TRBJ2-7; 7 nucleotides match TRBD2. This CDR3 region has 14 residues. CDR1 and CDR2 (germline): MNHEY, SVGAGI. V shed 10 bases and J 2 bases; nucleotides not matched to a gene: 11.

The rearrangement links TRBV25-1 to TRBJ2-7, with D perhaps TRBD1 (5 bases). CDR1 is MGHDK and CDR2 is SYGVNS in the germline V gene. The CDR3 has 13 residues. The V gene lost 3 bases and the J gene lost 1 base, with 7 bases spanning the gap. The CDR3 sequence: CASSDNRSYEQYF. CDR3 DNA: TGTGCCAGCAGTGATAACAGGTCCTACGAGCAGTACTTC.

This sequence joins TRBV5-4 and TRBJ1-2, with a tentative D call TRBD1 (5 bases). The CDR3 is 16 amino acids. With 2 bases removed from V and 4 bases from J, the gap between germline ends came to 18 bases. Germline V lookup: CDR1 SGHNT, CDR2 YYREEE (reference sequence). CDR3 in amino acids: CASSLGDKQGGYGYTF. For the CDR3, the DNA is TGTGCCAGCAGCTTAGGTGACAAGCAGGGCGGCTATGGCTACACCTTC. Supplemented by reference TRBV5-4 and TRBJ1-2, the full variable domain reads ETGVTQSPTHLIKTRGQQVTLRCSSQSGHNTVSWYQQALGQGPQFIFQYYREEENGRGNFPPRFSGLQFPNYSSELNVNALELDDSALYLCASSLGDKQGGYGYTFGSGTRLTVV.

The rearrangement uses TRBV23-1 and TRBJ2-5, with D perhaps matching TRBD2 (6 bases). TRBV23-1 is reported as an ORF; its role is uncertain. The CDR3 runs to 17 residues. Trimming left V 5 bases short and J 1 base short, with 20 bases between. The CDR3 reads CASSSPWGRLAQETQYF. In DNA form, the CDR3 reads TGCGCCAGCAGTTCCCCCTGGGGGAGGTTGGCCCAAGAGACCCAGTACTTC.

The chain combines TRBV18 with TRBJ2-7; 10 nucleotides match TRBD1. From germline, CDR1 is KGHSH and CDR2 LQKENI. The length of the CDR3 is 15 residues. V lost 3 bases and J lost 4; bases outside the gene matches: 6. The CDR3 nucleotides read TGTGCCAGCTCACCTGGACAGGGGGTATCGTACGAGCAGTACTTC. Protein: CASSPGQGVSYEQYF.

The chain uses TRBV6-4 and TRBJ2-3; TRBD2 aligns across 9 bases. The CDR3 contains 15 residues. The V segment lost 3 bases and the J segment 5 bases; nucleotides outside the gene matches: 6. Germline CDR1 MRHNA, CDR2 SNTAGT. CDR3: CASSDGFSGGDTQYF. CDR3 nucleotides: TGTGCCAGCAGTGATGGTTTTAGCGGGGGAGATACGCAGTATTTT.

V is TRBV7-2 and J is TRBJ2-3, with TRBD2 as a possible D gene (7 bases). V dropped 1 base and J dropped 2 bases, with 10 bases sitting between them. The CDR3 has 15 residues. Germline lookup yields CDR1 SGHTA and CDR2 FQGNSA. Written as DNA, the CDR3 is TGTGCCAGCAGCTTAGAGGGGGGGATCACAGATACGCAGTATTTT. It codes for CASSLEGGITDTQYF. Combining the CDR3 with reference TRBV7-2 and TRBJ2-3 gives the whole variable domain GAGVSQSPSNKVTEKGKDVELRCDPISGHTALYWYRQSLGQGLEFLIYFQGNSAPDKSGLPSDRFSAERTGGSVSTLTIQRTQQEDSAVYLCASSLEGGITDTQYFGPGTRLTVL.

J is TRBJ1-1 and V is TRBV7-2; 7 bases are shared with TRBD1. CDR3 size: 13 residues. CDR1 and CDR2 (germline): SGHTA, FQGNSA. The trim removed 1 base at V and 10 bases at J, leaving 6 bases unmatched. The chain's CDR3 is CASSLEDRMRAFF. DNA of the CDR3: TGTGCCAGCAGCTTAGAGGACAGGATGAGAGCTTTCTTT.

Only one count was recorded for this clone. The CDR3 loop reads CASSRQGAYEQYF. Written as DNA, the CDR3 is TGTGCCAGCAGCCGACAGGGGGCCTACGAGCAGTACTTC. The chain has TRBV11-3 and TRBJ2-7, with 9 positions matching TRBD1. Germline CDR1 is SGHNT and CDR2 is YENEEA. The ends lost 5 bases at V and 2 bases at J; junction bases unmatched: 1. CDR3 length equals 13 residues.

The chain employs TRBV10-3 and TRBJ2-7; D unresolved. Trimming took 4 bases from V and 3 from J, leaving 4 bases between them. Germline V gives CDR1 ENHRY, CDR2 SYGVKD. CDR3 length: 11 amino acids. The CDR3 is CAISGNYEQYF. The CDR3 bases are TGTGCCATCAGTGGTAACTACGAGCAGTACTTC.

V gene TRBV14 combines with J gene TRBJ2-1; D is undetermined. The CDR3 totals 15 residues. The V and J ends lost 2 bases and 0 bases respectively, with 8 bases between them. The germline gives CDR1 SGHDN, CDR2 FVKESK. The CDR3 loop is CASSQLTSSYNEQFF. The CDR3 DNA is TGTGCCAGCAGCCAACTCACGAGCTCCTACAATGAGCAGTTCTTC.

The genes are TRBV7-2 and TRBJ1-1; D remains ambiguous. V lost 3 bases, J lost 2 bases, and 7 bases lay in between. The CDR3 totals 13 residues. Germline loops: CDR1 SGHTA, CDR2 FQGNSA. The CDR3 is CASSFRQNTEAFF. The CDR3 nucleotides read TGTGCCAGCAGCTTTCGACAAAACACTGAAGCTTTCTTT.

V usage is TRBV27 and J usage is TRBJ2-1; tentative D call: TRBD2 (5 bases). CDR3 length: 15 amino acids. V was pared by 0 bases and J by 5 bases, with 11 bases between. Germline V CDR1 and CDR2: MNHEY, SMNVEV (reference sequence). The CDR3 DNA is TGTGCCAGCAGTTTATCGATACTAGGGCACAATGAGCAGTTCTTC. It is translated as CASSLSILGHNEQFF.